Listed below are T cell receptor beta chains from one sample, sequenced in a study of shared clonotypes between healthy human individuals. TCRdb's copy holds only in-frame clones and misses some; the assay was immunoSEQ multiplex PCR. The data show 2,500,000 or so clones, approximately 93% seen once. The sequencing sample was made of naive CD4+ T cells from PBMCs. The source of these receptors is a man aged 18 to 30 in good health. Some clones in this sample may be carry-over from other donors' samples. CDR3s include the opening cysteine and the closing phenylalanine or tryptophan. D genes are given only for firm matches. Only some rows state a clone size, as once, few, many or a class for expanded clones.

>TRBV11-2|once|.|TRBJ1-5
TGTGCCAGCAGCTTAGGAAATCAGCCCCAGCATTTT
CASSLGNQPQHF
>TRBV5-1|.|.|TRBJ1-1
TGCGCCAGCAGCCCGACCGGGACTGTGAACACTGAAGCTTTCTTT
CASSPTGTVNTEAFF
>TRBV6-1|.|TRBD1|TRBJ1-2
TGTGCCAGCAGTGAAGCGGGACAGGGACGCTTAGTCTATGGCTACACCTTC
CASSEAGQGRLVYGYTF
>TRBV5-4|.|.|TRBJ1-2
TGTGCCAGCAGCTTGGACAGGGCTAACTATGGCTACACCTTC
CASSLDRANYGYTF
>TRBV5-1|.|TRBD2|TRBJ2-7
TGCGCCAGCAGGCGTCTAGCGGACTCCTACGAGCAGTACTTC
CASRRLADSYEQYF
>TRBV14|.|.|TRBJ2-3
TGTGCCAGCAGCCAAGGGGACCCAGATACGCAGTATTTT
CASSQGDPDTQYF
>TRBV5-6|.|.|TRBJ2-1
TGTGCCAGCACCCATCTTACCGATTACAATGAGCAGTTCTTC
CASTHLTDYNEQFF
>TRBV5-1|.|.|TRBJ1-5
TGCGCCAGCAGCTTGGGTTGGAATCAGCCCCAGCATTTT
CASSLGWNQPQHF
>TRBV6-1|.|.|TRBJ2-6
TGTGCCACCCTAAGGGCCCAGGCGGGGGCCAACGTCCTGACTTTC
CATLRAQAGANVLTF
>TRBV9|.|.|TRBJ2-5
TGTGCCAGCAGCGTAGGGGTCCCGGGTGCGGCCCAAGAGACCCAGTACTTC
CASSVGVPGAAQETQYF
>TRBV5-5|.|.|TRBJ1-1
TGTGCCAGCAGCTTGGTGCAGATTGAAGCTTTCTTT
CASSLVQIEAFF
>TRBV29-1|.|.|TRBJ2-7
TGCAGCGTTGAAGGGCAGGACGAGCAGTACTTC
CSVEGQDEQYF
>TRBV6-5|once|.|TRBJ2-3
TGTGCCAGCAGTTATTCAGGGCGGAGGGTAGATACGCAGTATTTT
CASSYSGRRVDTQYF
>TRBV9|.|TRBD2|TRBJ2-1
TGTGCCAGCAGCGTAGGTAAAGGTGTGACTAGCGGGTCCAATGAGCAGTTCTTC
CASSVGKGVTSGSNEQFF
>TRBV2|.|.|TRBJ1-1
TGTGCCAGCAGTGATATTCGGGGTTACAGTATGAACACTGAAGCTTTCTTT
CASSDIRGYSMNTEAFF
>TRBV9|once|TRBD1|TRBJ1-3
TGTGCCAGCAGCGTGGACAGGGCTGGAAACACCATATATTTT
CASSVDRAGNTIYF
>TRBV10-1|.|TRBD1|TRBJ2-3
TGCGCCAGCAGTCTATTAAACCGGGACAGGGGGACAGATACGCAGTATTTT
CASSLLNRDRGTDTQYF
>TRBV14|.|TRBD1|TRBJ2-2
TGTGCCAGCAGCCACCGGGACAGGAACACCGGGGAGCTGTTTTTT
CASSHRDRNTGELFF
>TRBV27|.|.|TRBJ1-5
TGTGCCAGCAGATTACTTAGCAATCAGCCCCAGCATTTT
CASRLLSNQPQHF
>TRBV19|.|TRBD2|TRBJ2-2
TGTGCCAGTAGTAGAACCGGACTAGCGGCCGGGGAGCTGTTTTTT
CASSRTGLAAGELFF
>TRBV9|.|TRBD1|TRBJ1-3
TGTGCCAGCAGCGTAGAAGGACAGGCGGTCGGAAACACCATATATTTT
CASSVEGQAVGNTIYF
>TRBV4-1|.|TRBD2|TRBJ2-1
TGCGCCAGCAGCACTCGAAAGGCGCTAGCGGGAATCAATGAGCAGTTCTTC
CASSTRKALAGINEQFF
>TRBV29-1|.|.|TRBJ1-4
TGCAGCGTCGCTGGAACAACTGAGGAAAAACTGTTTTTT
CSVAGTTEEKLFF
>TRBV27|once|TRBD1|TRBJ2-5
TGTGCCAGCAGGGGGACAGGGGGGGAGACCCAGTACTTC
CASRGTGGETQYF
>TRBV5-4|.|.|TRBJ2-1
TGTGCCAGCAGCTTGAACGGGGGTCGCAGTGAGCAGTTCTTC
CASSLNGGRSEQFF
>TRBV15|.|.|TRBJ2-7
TGTGCCACCAGCAAAACGGAGGGGTGGGGGACCTACGAGCAGTACTTC
CATSKTEGWGTYEQYF
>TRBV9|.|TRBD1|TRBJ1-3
TGTGCCAGCAGCGGGACAGGGGGCGCAGGAAACACCATATATTTT
CASSGTGGAGNTIYF
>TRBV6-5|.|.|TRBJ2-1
TGTGCCAGCAGTTACCGCCATGGGTTTGGCGAGCAGTTCTTC
CASSYRHGFGEQFF
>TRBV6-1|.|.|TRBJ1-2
TGTGCCAGCAGTGAGGGACCCCCTCCAAACTATGGCTACACCTTC
CASSEGPPPNYGYTF
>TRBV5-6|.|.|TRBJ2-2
TGTGCCAGCAGCTCCCTTGGGTTGGGGGCCCTTCTGTTTTTT
CASSSLGLGALLFF
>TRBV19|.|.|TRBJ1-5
TGTGCCAGTAGTAGACAAGTTTTAGGTCCTAGCAATCAGCCCCAGCATTTT
CASSRQVLGPSNQPQHF
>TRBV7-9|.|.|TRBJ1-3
TGTGCCAGCAGAACGCAGGGTACTGGAAACACCATATATTTT
CASRTQGTGNTIYF
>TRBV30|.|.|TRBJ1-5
TGTGCCTGGAGTGTACTAGGGGGTGATCAGCCCCAGCATTTT
CAWSVLGGDQPQHF
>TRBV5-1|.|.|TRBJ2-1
TGCGCCAGCACCCTGCTCCCATCCGGGACTGCCTACAATGAGCAGTTCTTC
CASTLLPSGTAYNEQFF
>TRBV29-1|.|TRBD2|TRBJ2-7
TGCAGCGTTTTCTCTAGCGGTACTGGGGGGGAGCAGTACTTC
CSVFSSGTGGEQYF
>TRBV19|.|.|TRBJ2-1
TGTGCCAGTAGTTGGGGAACTGTTTACAATGAGCAGTTCTTC
CASSWGTVYNEQFF
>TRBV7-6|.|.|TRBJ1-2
TGTGCCAGCAGCTTAGGGGGACACTATGGCTACACCTTC
CASSLGGHYGYTF
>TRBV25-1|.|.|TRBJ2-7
TGTGCCAGCTCGTGGGCGGGCCCCGACGAGCAGTACTTC
CASSWAGPDEQYF
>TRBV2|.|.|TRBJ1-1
TGTGCCAGCAGTGAAAGTGGTCCCTATACTGAAGCTTTCTTT
CASSESGPYTEAFF
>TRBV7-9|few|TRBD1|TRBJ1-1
TGTGCCAGCAGCTTCTGGACAGGGGGCTTGGACACTGAAGCTTTCTTT
CASSFWTGGLDTEAFF
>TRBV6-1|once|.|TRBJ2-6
TGTGCCAGCAGGGTTGCAGGGTTCGGGGCCAACGTCCTGACTTTC
CASRVAGFGANVLTF
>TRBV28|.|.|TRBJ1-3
TGTGCCAGCAGCCTTCTGGGCTCATCCTCAAGCTCTGGAAACACCATATATTTT
CASSLLGSSSSSGNTIYF
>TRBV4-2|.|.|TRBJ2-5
TGTGCCAGCAGCCAGGGCGGGCAGTACCAAGAGACCCAGTACTTC
CASSQGGQYQETQYF
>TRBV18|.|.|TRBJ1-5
TGTGCCAGCTCACCCTCAAATAGCAATCAGCCCCAGCATTTT
CASSPSNSNQPQHF
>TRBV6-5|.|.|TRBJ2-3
TGTGCCAGCCGTGGGCAGGGCACAGATACGCAGTATTTT
CASRGQGTDTQYF
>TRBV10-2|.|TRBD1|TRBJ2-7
TGCGCCAGCAGTACCGACAGGGGCTACGAGCAGTACTTC
CASSTDRGYEQYF
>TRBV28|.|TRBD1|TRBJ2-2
TGTGCCAGCAGCCGACAAACAGGGGGCACCGGGGAGCTGTTTTTT
CASSRQTGGTGELFF
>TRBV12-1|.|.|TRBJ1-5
TGTGCCAGCAGCTTTAAAGGGCTAAACGATCAGCCCCAGCATTTT
CASSFKGLNDQPQHF
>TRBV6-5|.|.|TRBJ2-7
TGTGCCAGCAGTCTCAAGGGGGTAAACGAGCAGTACTTC
CASSLKGVNEQYF
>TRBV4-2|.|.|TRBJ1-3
TGTGCCAGCAGCCACACGACAGGCTCTGGAAACACCATATATTTT
CASSHTTGSGNTIYF